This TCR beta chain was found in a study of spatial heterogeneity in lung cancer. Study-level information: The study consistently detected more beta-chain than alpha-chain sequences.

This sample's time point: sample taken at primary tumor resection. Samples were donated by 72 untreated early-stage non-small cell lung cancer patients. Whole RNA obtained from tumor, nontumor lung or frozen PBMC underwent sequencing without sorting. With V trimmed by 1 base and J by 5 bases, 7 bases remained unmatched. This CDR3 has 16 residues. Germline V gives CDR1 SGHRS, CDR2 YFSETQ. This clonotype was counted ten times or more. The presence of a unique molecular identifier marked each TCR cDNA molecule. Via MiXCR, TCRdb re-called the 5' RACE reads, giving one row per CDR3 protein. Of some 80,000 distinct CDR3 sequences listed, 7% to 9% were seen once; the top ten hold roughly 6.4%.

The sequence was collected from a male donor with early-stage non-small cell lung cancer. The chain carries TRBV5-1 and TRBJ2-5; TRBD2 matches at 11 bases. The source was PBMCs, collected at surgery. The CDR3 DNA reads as TGCGCCAGCAGCTTGTTGACTAGCGGGGAAGAGGAGACCCAGTACTTC. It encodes CASSLLTSGEEETQYF.